The 28 T cell receptor beta chains below were found in one sample sequenced in a study of identical twins. Using its own MiXCR run on the 5' RACE reads, TCRdb lists one record per CDR3 protein. In the table there are fewer than 900,000 distinct CDR3 sequences, 15% to 20% of which are singletons. The same sample was also used in a study of T cells expressing NK-cell markers.

Sequencing was carried out using PBMCs. The receptors here all came from a woman between 18 and 29 years old in good health.

The chain carries TRBV29-1 and TRBJ1-2, with no clear D. Germline CDR1 SQVTM, CDR2 ANQGSEA. Trimming left V 2 bases short and J 4 bases short, with 14 bases between. The CDR3 has 14 amino acids. The CDR3 loop is CSVEKGLLLYGYTF. For the CDR3, the DNA is TGCAGCGTTGAAAAAGGGTTATTACTCTATGGCTACACCTTC.

The DNA for the CDR3 is TGTGCCAGCAGGGGGACGGAGAACACTGAAGCTTTCTTT. It translates to CASRGTENTEAFF. The chain carries TRBV12-3 or TRBV12-4 and TRBJ1-1; D might be TRBD1 (5 bases). The CDR3 has 13 residues. The V and J ends lost 6 bases and 1 base respectively, with 9 bases between them.

This sequence joins TRBV7-9 and TRBJ1-1; tentatively, D is TRBD1 (6 bases). CDR3 length: 16 amino acids. Looked up from germline, CDR1 is SEHNR and CDR2 is FQNEAQ (reference sequence). V was shortened by 1 base and J by 6 bases, with 18 bases between the two germline ends. CDR3 residues: CASSLVPGTSFAEAFF. The CDR3 DNA reads as TGTGCCAGCAGCTTAGTCCCCGGGACATCATTTGCTGAAGCTTTCTTT.

This clonotype was observed a handful of times. This chain connects TRBV6-1 to TRBJ2-1; 10 positions match TRBD1. Germline V gene lookup returns CDR1 MNHNS and CDR2 SASEGT. The CDR3 contains 15 residues. The junction had 3 bases not matched to a gene; V was cut back by 4 bases and J by 3 bases. The CDR3 DNA follows: TGTGCCAGCAGTGGGGGGACAGGGGTCTACAATGAGCAGTTCTTC. Its protein is CASSGGTGVYNEQFF.

This clonotype turned up a few times. The chain has TRBV29-1 and TRBJ2-5, with a weak D call TRBD2 (5 bases). This CDR3 contains 12 residues. V gave up 6 bases and J gave up 5 bases, with 13 bases separating them. Germline V gene sequence: CDR1 SQVTM, CDR2 ANQGSEA. The CDR3 nucleotides are TGCAGCGTCCGGGATTATGGGGAGACCCAGTACTTC. The encoded protein is CSVRDYGETQYF.

J is TRBJ1-2 and V is TRBV7-8, with 8 bases fitting TRBD1. The CDR3 length is 14 residues. CDR1 and CDR2 from the germline V gene are SGHVS and FQNEAQ. Trimming cost V 4 bases and J 8 bases; bases outside gene matches: 9. The CDR3 is CASSSMDRVDGYTF. CDR3 nucleotide sequence: TGTGCCAGCAGCTCTATGGACAGGGTCGACGGCTACACCTTC.

The sample holds a few counts of this clonotype. The J gene is TRBJ1-2, the V gene TRBV6-5; 8 bases line up with TRBD1. With V trimmed by 7 bases and J by 6 bases, 4 bases remained unmatched. The CDR3 spans 12 residues. The germline V gene encodes CDR1 MNHEY and CDR2 SVGAGI. The CDR3 loop reads CASMQGANGYTF. CDR3 in DNA: TGTGCCAGCATGCAGGGGGCGAATGGCTACACCTTC.

The V call is TRBV7-9, the J call TRBJ2-1; D is uncertain. Germline CDR1 reads SEHNR; CDR2 reads FQNEAQ (reference sequence). Trimming left V 1 base short and J 2 bases short, with 6 bases between. This CDR3 spans 14 amino acids. CDR3 loop: CASSLESTYNEQFF. The CDR3 DNA sequence: TGTGCCAGCAGCTTAGAGTCTACCTACAATGAGCAGTTCTTC.

This clonotype was observed at least ten times. This chain connects TRBV20-1 to TRBJ1-3, with TRBD1 as a possible D gene (5 bases). Germline-derived CDR1 and CDR2 are DFQATT and SNEGSKA (reference sequence). This CDR3 contains 14 residues. V lost 3 bases and J 4 bases, leaving 13 bases between the germline ends. CDR3 residues: CSARGGFSGNTIYF. The CDR3, as DNA: TGCAGTGCTAGGGGGGGTTTCTCCGGAAACACCATATATTTT.

The chain links TRBV11-2 to TRBJ2-2, with D possibly TRBD2 on 6 matching bases. V dropped 1 base and J dropped 7 bases, with 7 bases sitting between them. CDR3 length equals 13 residues. Germline lookup yields CDR1 SGHAT and CDR2 FQNNGV. This CDR3 is CASSLGRVGELFF. As DNA, the CDR3 is TGTGCCAGCAGCTTAGGGAGGGTCGGGGAGCTGTTTTTT.

The chain combines TRBV12-3 or TRBV12-4 with TRBJ1-5; TRBD1 aligns across 7 bases. The V and J ends lost 6 bases and 3 bases, in that order; junction bases with no gene match: 8. The CDR3 contains 15 residues. This CDR3 is CASSSSTGDNQPQHF. As DNA, the CDR3 is TGTGCCAGCAGCTCCTCTACAGGGGACAATCAGCCCCAGCATTTT.

V and J are TRBV6-5 and TRBJ1-1; D possibly corresponds to TRBD1 (5 bases). Trimming cost V 2 bases and J 10 bases, with 14 bases left between them. The CDR3 is made up of 13 amino acids. Germline V lookup: CDR1 MNHEY, CDR2 SVGAGI. CDR3 residues: CASSYEPGKVAFF. Written as DNA, the CDR3 is TGTGCCAGCAGTTACGAGCCAGGGAAGGTAGCTTTCTTT.

This clonotype was seen a single time. The rearrangement links TRBV7-2 to TRBJ2-1, with D possibly being TRBD2 (5 bases). V dropped 5 bases and J dropped 0 bases, with 14 bases sitting between them. Germline CDR1 SGHTA, CDR2 FQGNSA. The CDR3 is 16 amino acids. CDR3 sequence reads: CASSDKRSGSYNEQFF. The CDR3 DNA is TGTGCCAGCAGCGACAAGCGGAGCGGCTCCTACAATGAGCAGTTCTTC.

J is TRBJ1-3 and V is TRBV20-1; tentatively, D is TRBD1 (5 bases). Germline CDR1 reads DFQATT; CDR2 reads SNEGSKA (reference sequence). The ends were cut back, 1 base at V and 2 bases at J, with 9 bases in the middle. The CDR3 runs 14 residues. This CDR3 reads CSARVGGTGNTIYF. CDR3 DNA sequence: TGCAGTGCTAGAGTGGGGGGGACTGGAAACACCATATATTTT.

The chain uses TRBV5-1 and TRBJ2-7; D unclear. V was shortened by 0 bases and J by 9 bases, with 7 bases between the two germline ends. Germline values: CDR1 SGHRS, CDR2 YFSETQ. The CDR3 runs to 11 residues. CDR3: CASSLEARQYF. In nucleotides, the CDR3 is TGCGCCAGCAGCTTGGAAGCTAGGCAGTACTTC.

The chain recombines TRBV20-1 with TRBJ2-1; 8 bases fit TRBD2. The CDR3 is 12 amino acids. V was clipped by 5 bases and J by 6 bases; unmatched bases: 3. Germline CDR1 reads DFQATT; CDR2 reads SNEGSKA (reference sequence). The CDR3 region has the DNA TGCAGTGCTCACGGGGGGGGCAATGAGCAGTTCTTC. Translated: CSAHGGGNEQFF.

The chain carries TRBV27 and TRBJ2-7; tentatively, D is TRBD2 (6 bases). Per germline, CDR1 MNHEY and CDR2 SMNVEV (reference sequence). V lost 6 bases, J lost 0 bases, and 15 bases lay in between. The CDR3 loop spans 15 amino acids. The CDR3 DNA reads as TGTGCCAGCAGCAACGTCGGACTAACCTCCTACGAGCAGTACTTC. As protein: CASSNVGLTSYEQYF.

This clonotype was observed a handful of times. The CDR3 region has the DNA TGCAGCGTTAGCTGGTCGCATAGCAATCAGCCCCAGCATTTT. It codes for CSVSWSHSNQPQHF. The V and J genes are TRBV29-1 and TRBJ1-5; D unresolved. V shed 5 bases and J shed 0 bases, with 11 bases lying between them. Germline CDR1 SQVTM, CDR2 ANQGSEA. The CDR3 length is 14 residues.

This clonotype occurred many times. The genes are TRBV4-3 and TRBJ2-1; maybe TRBD1 (6 bases). Germline V gene lookup returns CDR1 LGHNA and CDR2 YSLEER. The CDR3 is 18 residues long. V was pared by 1 base and J by 0 bases, with 16 bases between. Here the CDR3 reads CASSQGGRSRSSYNEQFF. The CDR3 bases are TGCGCCAGCAGCCAAGGGGGGCGTAGCCGGAGCTCCTACAATGAGCAGTTCTTC.

This clonotype was seen a few times. The chain recombines TRBV9 with TRBJ2-1; D gene uncertain. This CDR3 contains 12 residues. The V and J ends lost 3 bases and 11 bases respectively, with 12 bases between them. CDR1 and CDR2 from the germline V gene are SGDLS and YYNGEE. Here the CDR3 reads CASSADPNKQFF. The CDR3 nucleotides read TGTGCCAGCAGCGCCGATCCGAACAAGCAGTTCTTC.

J is TRBJ2-5 and V is TRBV9; a possible D gene is TRBD2 (5 bases). Germline-derived CDR1 and CDR2 are SGDLS and YYNGEE. The CDR3 totals 14 residues. Deletions cut 4 bases from V and 5 bases from J, with 15 bases between. The CDR3: CASSLGGETETQYF. CDR3 nucleotide sequence: TGTGCCAGCAGCCTCGGTGGGGAGACGGAGACCCAGTACTTC.

The chain uses TRBV6-2 or TRBV6-3 and TRBJ2-1; 13 bases line up with TRBD2. Germline loops: CDR1 MNHEY, CDR2 SVGEGT. The trim removed 7 bases at V and 4 bases at J, leaving 4 bases unmatched. The CDR3 loop spans 15 amino acids. In nucleotides, the CDR3 is TGTGCCAGCAAGGGACTAGCGGGATTATACAATGAGCAGTTCTTC. It translates to CASKGLAGLYNEQFF.

The chain joins TRBV18 to TRBJ2-7, with 8 bases that match TRBD1. CDR3 length equals 15 residues. Germline V gene data show CDR1 as KGHSH and CDR2 as LQKENI. Unmatched junction bases numbered 7, after V lost 3 bases and J lost 3 bases. The CDR3 here is CASSPDRGKDYEQYF. The CDR3 region has the DNA TGTGCCAGCTCACCTGACAGGGGTAAGGACTACGAGCAGTACTTC.

This clonotype has just a few counts. The rearrangement joins TRBV15 to TRBJ2-7; 7 positions match TRBD1. Unmatched junction bases numbered 11, after V lost 0 bases and J lost 9 bases. CDR1 is LNHNV, CDR2 YYDKDF, per germline (reference sequence). CDR3 size: 15 residues. CDR3 protein: CATSRDLTGSGVQYF. CDR3 nucleotide sequence: TGTGCCACCAGCAGAGATCTGACAGGGTCGGGCGTGCAGTACTTC.

This clonotype was observed a few times. The V and J genes are TRBV6-2 or TRBV6-3 and TRBJ1-6; D not certain. The CDR3 spans 13 residues. Germline assignment: CDR1 MNHEY and CDR2 SVGEGT. Trimming pared 5 bases from V and 9 bases from J, leaving 11 bases between. The CDR3 DNA reads TGTGCCAGCAGTCCGCAAGAAGGTTCACCCCTCCACTTT. The encoded protein is CASSPQEGSPLHF.

This clonotype was seen once. The chain carries TRBV9 and TRBJ2-6, with 7 nucleotides matching TRBD2. Germline CDR1 is SGDLS and CDR2 is YYNGEE. V lost 0 bases and J lost 7; bases outside the gene matches: 7. The CDR3 length is 16 residues. The chain's CDR3 is CASSVVSSGGANVLTF. The DNA of the CDR3 is TGTGCCAGCAGCGTAGTAAGCTCGGGGGGTGCCAACGTCCTGACTTTC.

This clonotype was seen a handful of times. V is TRBV5-1 and J is TRBJ1-2; weak D call: TRBD1 (6 bases). From germline, CDR1 is SGHRS and CDR2 YFSETQ. The length of the CDR3 is 13 residues. Trimming pared 0 bases from V and 8 bases from J, leaving 11 bases between. The CDR3 DNA reads TGCGCCAGCAGCTTGGATTCAGGGGCCGGCTACACCTTC. Residues: CASSLDSGAGYTF. The whole variable domain, remainder taken from reference TRBV5-1 and TRBJ1-2, is KAGVTQTPRYLIKTRGQQVTLSCSPISGHRSVSWYQQTPGQGLQFLFEYFSETQRNKGNFPGRFSGRQFSNSRSEMNVSTLELGDSALYLCASSLDSGAGYTFGSGTRLTVV.

This clonotype was seen more than once but under ten times. The rearrangement uses TRBV6-1 and TRBJ2-7; tentative D call: TRBD2 (6 bases). Germline-derived CDR1 and CDR2 are MNHNS and SASEGT. V was cut by 6 bases and J by 5 bases, with 20 bases left in between. The CDR3 runs 15 residues. The chain's CDR3 is CASSRGPSGGNEQYF. The DNA for the CDR3 is TGTGCCAGCAGCCGGGGCCCCTCAGGAGGGAACGAGCAGTACTTC.